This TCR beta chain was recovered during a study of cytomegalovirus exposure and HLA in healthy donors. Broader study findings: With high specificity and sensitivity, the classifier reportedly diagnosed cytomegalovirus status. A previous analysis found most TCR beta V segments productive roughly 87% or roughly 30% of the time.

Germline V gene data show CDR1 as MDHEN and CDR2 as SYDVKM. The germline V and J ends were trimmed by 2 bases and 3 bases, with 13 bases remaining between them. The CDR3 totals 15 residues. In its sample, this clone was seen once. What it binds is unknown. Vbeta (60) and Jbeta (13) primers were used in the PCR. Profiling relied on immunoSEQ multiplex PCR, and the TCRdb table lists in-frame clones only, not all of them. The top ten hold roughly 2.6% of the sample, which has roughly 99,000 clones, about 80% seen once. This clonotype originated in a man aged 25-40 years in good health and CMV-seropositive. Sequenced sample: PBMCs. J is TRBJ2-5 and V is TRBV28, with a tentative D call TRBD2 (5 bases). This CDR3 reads CASSLSLHGKETQYF. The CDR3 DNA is TGTGCCAGCAGTTTAAGTCTTCACGGGAAAGAGACCCAGTACTTC. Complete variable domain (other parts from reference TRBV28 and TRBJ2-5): DVKVTQSSRYLVKRTGEKVFLECVQDMDHENMFWYRQDPGLGLRLIYFSYDVKMKEKGDIPEGYSVSREKKERFSLILESASTNQTSMYLCASSLSLHGKETQYFGPGTRLLVL.